The 7 T cell receptor beta chains below all came from one sample that was sequenced in a study of T cell responses to AZD1222 COVID-19 vaccine. TCRdb's table, derived via immunoSEQ multiplex PCR, lists solely in-frame clones and lacks some. The sample has 150,000 or so clones, 70% to 90% seen once. Here the sequenced sample was peripheral blood, taken on day 0 of MenACWY control vaccination. The origin of the receptors is an adult in good health.

V is TRBV10-3 and J is TRBJ1-4; possibly TRBD1 for D (5 bases). The ends were cut back, 11 bases at V and 6 bases at J, with 16 bases in the middle. The CDR3 is 13 amino acids. The germline gives CDR1 ENHRY, CDR2 SYGVKD. CDR3 in DNA: TGTGCCGCAAAGGGGAGTGGGTATGAAAAACTGTTTTTT. Its protein is CAAKGSGYEKLFF.

The chain employs TRBV6-1 and TRBJ2-6, with no clear D. Deletions cut 1 base from V and 2 bases from J, with 6 bases between. CDR3 size: 15 residues. The germline V gene has CDR1 MNHNS and CDR2 SASEGT. The CDR3 sequence is CASSEVRAGANVLTF. The CDR3 DNA is TGTGCCAGCAGTGAAGTAAGGGCTGGGGCCAACGTCCTGACTTTC.

The chain recombines TRBV5-1 with TRBJ1-6, with D tentatively TRBD1 (6 bases). The CDR3 runs 15 residues. CDR1 and CDR2 (germline): SGHRS, YFSETQ. V dropped 5 bases and J dropped 7 bases, with 16 bases sitting between them. CDR3 amino acids: CASSEGDLGNSPLHF. CDR3 coding DNA: TGCGCCAGCAGTGAGGGGGATCTTGGAAATTCACCCCTCCACTTT.

V and J are TRBV6-1 and TRBJ2-1; 12 positions agree with TRBD2. The germline CDR1 and CDR2 sequences are MNHNS and SASEGT. After removal of 4 bases from V and 8 bases from J, the junction contained 12 bases not matched to a gene. This CDR3 is 17 amino acids long. CDR3 nucleotides: TGTGCCAGCAGTGTGCGTTCTAGCGGGGGGGGCTCGGATGAGCAGTTCTTC. This sequence encodes CASSVRSSGGGSDEQFF.

This chain links TRBV6-5 with TRBJ1-2; D perhaps matches TRBD1 (6 bases). The CDR3 loop spans 13 amino acids. Trimming removed 11 bases at V and 3 bases at J, with 16 bases between. From germline, CDR1 is MNHEY and CDR2 SVGAGI. CDR3 sequence: CAVRQDPYYGYTF. For the CDR3, the DNA is TGTGCCGTACGACAGGATCCCTACTATGGCTACACCTTC.

The rearrangement joins TRBV6-1 to TRBJ2-7, with a weak D call TRBD2 (5 bases). The length of the CDR3 is 13 residues. V lost 2 bases and J lost 6, with 11 bases in between. The germline gives CDR1 MNHNS, CDR2 SASEGT. As DNA, the CDR3 is TGTGCCAGCAGTGAAACTCGAGGGCTCGAGCAGTACGTC. Translating it yields CASSETRGLEQYV.

A single count supports this clone. The chain is built from TRBV6-2 or TRBV6-3 and TRBJ1-1; D is unclear. The CDR3 contains 12 residues. Trimming removed 2 bases at V and 12 bases at J, with 13 bases between. Looked up from germline, CDR1 is MNHEY and CDR2 is SVGEGT. The CDR3 region is CASSYRELGTFF. The CDR3 coding sequence is TGTGCCAGCAGTTACCGGGAGCTGGGGACTTTCTTT.